This T cell receptor (beta chain) was found in a study of lymphopenia after photon versus proton radiotherapy. Study outcomes and limitations: Post-nadir TCR diversity decline inversely tracked overall survival among those who died. Proton therapy kept repertoires fairly stable, unlike photons, which gained effector/memory cells.

Germline CDR1 SNHLY, CDR2 FYNNEI. V lost 4 bases and J 0 bases, leaving 10 bases between the germline ends. The CDR3 has 15 residues. This clone has just one count. The antigen is undetermined. Produced via immunoSEQ multiplex PCR; TCRdb's table is partial and in-frame only. The profile shows fewer than 25,000 clones, roughly 82% of them singletons. The rearrangement joins TRBV2 to TRBJ2-1; the D gene is possibly TRBD2 (5 bases). The sample here was peripheral blood, taken from a patient treated with photon-based radiotherapy. The clonotype originates from a man aged 35 to 55 with gastric cancer. CDR3 coding DNA: TGTGCCAGCAGTGCCTTAGACTACTCCTACAATGAGCAGTTCTTC. Translated, it gives CASSALDYSYNEQFF.